The present entry profiles one T cell receptor beta chain with its context. Antigen: not known. In germline, CDR1 is LGHNA, CDR2 YSLEER. Trimming removed 1 base at V and 4 bases at J, with 10 bases between. This CDR3 is 14 amino acids long. The data derive from a study of cytomegalovirus exposure and HLA in healthy donors. For the study at large: Researchers previously reported finding 100 million or so unique TCR beta sequences from 170 million or so T cells. Study observations and caveats: HLA alleles showed associations with 15,000 to 20,000 TCR beta sequences in a later analysis, at a 0.05 false discovery rate. A few V segments could not be told apart, such as TRBV6-2 and TRBV6-3, and were left out. The dataset shows that most TCR sequences were rare, while some public TCRs occurred in many donors.

Researchers ran the PCR with 60 Vbeta and 13 Jbeta primers. Sequenced by immunoSEQ multiplex PCR; TCRdb stores in-frame clones only, minus some. The data contain under 200,000 clones, about four fifths of them singletons. The source of this sequence is a woman aged 45-59 years in good health and CMV-seronegative. The sample consisted of PBMCs. V usage is TRBV4-3 and J usage is TRBJ2-5, with unresolved D. The CDR3 DNA is TGCGCCAGCAGCCAAGGGGCAATCACAGAGACCCAGTACTTC. Encoded protein: CASSQGAITETQYF.